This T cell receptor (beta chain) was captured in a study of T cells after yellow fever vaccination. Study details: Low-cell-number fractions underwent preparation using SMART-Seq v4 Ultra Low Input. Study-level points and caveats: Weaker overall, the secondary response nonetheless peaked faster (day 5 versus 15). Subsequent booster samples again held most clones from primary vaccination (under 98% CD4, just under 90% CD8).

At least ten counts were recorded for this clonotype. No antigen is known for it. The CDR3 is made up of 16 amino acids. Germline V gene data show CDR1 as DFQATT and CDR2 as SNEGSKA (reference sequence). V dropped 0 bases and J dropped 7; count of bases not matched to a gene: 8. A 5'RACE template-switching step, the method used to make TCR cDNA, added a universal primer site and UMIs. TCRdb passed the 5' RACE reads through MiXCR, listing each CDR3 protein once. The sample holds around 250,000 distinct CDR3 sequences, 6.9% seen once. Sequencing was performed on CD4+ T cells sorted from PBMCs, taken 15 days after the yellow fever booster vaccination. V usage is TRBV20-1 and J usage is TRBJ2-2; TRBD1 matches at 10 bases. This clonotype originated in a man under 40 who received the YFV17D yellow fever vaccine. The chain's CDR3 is CSARDPRQGAGGELFF. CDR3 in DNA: TGCAGTGCTAGAGACCCTAGACAGGGGGCTGGCGGGGAGCTGTTTTTT.